The TCR beta chain under discussion was sequenced for a study of cytomegalovirus exposure and HLA in healthy donors. Study results and caveats: Researchers catalogued 164 TCR beta chains as cytomegalovirus-associated. Most TCR sequences proved rare, with some public TCRs found in many donors. Cytomegalovirus status, reportedly, was diagnosed with high specificity and sensitivity by the classifier. A few chains linked to CMV were shown in vitro to be specific for CMV antigens.

The CDR3 length is 18 residues. J lost 0 bases, V lost 0 bases, and 4 bases had no gene match. Germline loops: CDR1 SGHNT, CDR2 YYREEE (reference sequence). In regard to this clone: Its antigen is unidentified.

Method: immunoSEQ multiplex PCR; TCRdb's copy keeps in-frame clones and lacks some. Of 80,000 to 100,000 clones listed, roughly 87% are singletons. The genes are TRBV5-4 and TRBJ2-6; 9 bases fit TRBD1. The TCR sequence derives from a woman younger than 45 in good health and CMV-seronegative. Sequenced material: PBMCs. CDR3 residues: CASSLGGTGSSGANVLTF. The CDR3 nucleotides read TGTGCCAGCAGCTTGGGAGGGACAGGGAGCTCTGGGGCCAACGTCCTGACTTTC.